This T cell receptor (beta chain) came from a study of radiation and T cells in renal cell carcinoma. Sequenced by immunoSEQ multiplex PCR; TCRdb stores in-frame clones only, minus some. Found here are around 140,000 clones, around 78% of them singletons; the top ten hold roughly 23%. This clone turned up a few times. What it binds is unknown. Study results and caveats: Top tumor clonotypes rose in blood 2 weeks post-radiation, then contracted.

The time point denotes: baseline pretreatment blood. The treatment is: 15 Gy SBRT to primary tumor, nephrectomy 4 weeks later. Serial blood draws occurred at baseline and 2 and 4 weeks post-SBRT. This renal cell carcinoma was of the clear cell type. The CDR3 has 14 amino acids. The germline V and J ends were trimmed by 1 base and 1 base, with 7 bases remaining between them. Germline lookup yields CDR1 LGHNA and CDR2 YNFKEQ. The sample in question was blood, obtained from a patient whose treatment included radiotherapy and nephrectomy. The receptor comes from a woman aged 50 to 60 with renal cell carcinoma. V is TRBV4-2 and J is TRBJ1-1, with D unclear. CDR3 nucleotides: TGTGCCAGCAGCCAAGGGGCCGGGAACACTGAAGCTTTCTTT. This gives the protein CASSQGAGNTEAFF.